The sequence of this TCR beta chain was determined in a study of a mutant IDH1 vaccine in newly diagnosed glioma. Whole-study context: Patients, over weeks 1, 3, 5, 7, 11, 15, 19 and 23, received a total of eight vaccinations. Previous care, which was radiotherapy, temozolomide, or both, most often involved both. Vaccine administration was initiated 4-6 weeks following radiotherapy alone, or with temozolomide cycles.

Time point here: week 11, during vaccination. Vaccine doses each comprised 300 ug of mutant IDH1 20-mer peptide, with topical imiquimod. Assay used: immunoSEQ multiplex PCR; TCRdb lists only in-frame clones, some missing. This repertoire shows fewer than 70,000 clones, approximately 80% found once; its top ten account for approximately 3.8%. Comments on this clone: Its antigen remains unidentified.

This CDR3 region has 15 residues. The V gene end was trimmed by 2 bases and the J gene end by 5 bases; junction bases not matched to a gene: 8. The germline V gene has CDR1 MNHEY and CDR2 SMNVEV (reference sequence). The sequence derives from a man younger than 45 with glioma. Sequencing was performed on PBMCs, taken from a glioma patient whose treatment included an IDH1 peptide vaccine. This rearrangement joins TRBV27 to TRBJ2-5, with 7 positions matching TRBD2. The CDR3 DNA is TGTGCCAGCAGTTTACGCCCAGGGAGGGTCGAGACCCAGTACTTC. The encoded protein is CASSLRPGRVETQYF.